This T cell receptor (beta chain) was observed in a study of T cell changes during pregnancy in multiple sclerosis. The CDR3 totals 13 residues. Germline trimming cut 7 bases from V and 0 bases from J; bases unmatched to any gene: 2. Germline assignment: CDR1 SNHLY and CDR2 FYNNEI. Sequencing used immunoSEQ multiplex PCR; TCRdb keeps in-frame clones, though not all of them. The sample contains over 90,000 clones, approximately 90% of which appear only once. The receptor's source is a female donor with multiple sclerosis, enrolled in a pregnancy study. Sequencing used peripheral blood, obtained before pregnancy. The chain uses TRBV2 and TRBJ1-1, with 7 bases lining up with TRBD1. In DNA, the CDR3 is TGTGCCAGCATAGGACAGGTGAACACTGAAGCTTTCTTT. It translates to CASIGQVNTEAFF.